Presented here are 5 T cell receptor beta chains from one specimen sequenced in a study of T cell responses to AZD1222 COVID-19 vaccine. Method: immunoSEQ multiplex PCR; TCRdb's copy keeps in-frame clones and lacks some. The sample yields around 140,000 clones, about nine tenths seen once. Specimen: peripheral blood, collected 28 days after the second AZD1222 dose. Every receptor here comes from an adult who received the AZD1222 COVID-19 vaccine.

V and J are TRBV19 and TRBJ2-1; tentative D call: TRBD2 (5 bases). V was pared by 5 bases and J by 4 bases, with 18 bases between. The CDR3 is 16 residues long. Germline-derived CDR1 and CDR2 are LNHDA and SQIVND (reference sequence). CDR3 amino acids: CASSRIGSEGYNEQFF. As DNA, the CDR3 is TGTGCCAGTAGTCGTATTGGGTCTGAGGGATACAATGAGCAGTTCTTC.

This sequence joins TRBV30 and TRBJ1-6; 8 bases fit TRBD1. The V segment lost 0 bases and the J segment 5 bases; nucleotides outside the gene matches: 9. The CDR3 has 17 residues. From germline, CDR1 is GTSNPN and CDR2 SVGIG (reference sequence). The CDR3 region is CAWSVRFSDRDNSPLHF. The CDR3 DNA reads as TGTGCCTGGAGTGTACGGTTTTCGGACAGGGATAATTCACCCCTCCACTTT.

The chain links TRBV5-1 to TRBJ2-1; 10 positions match TRBD2. The CDR3 totals 16 residues. Trimming at V came to 0 bases and at J to 8 bases, leaving 8 bases not matched to a gene. Germline CDR1 and CDR2: SGHRS and YFSETQ. The CDR3 is CASSLDATSGIDEQFF. The CDR3 coding sequence is TGCGCCAGCAGCTTGGACGCAACTAGCGGGATTGATGAGCAGTTCTTC.

V gene TRBV5-1 combines with J gene TRBJ1-1; D not resolved. With 4 bases removed from V and 4 bases from J, the gap between germline ends came to 17 bases. Germline V CDR1 and CDR2: SGHRS, YFSETQ. The CDR3 has 15 amino acids. The CDR3 spells CASSPGRSVATEAFF. CDR3 in DNA: TGCGCCAGCAGCCCTGGCCGGAGCGTGGCCACTGAAGCTTTCTTT.

This chain connects TRBV5-6 to TRBJ1-1; 10 bases are shared with TRBD1. V shed 0 bases, J shed 4 bases, and the junction held 3 bases outside the gene matches. This CDR3 has 15 amino acids. Per the germline V gene, CDR1 is SGHDT and CDR2 is YYEEEE. DNA for the CDR3: TGTGCCAGCAGCTTGGCGGGACAGGGGTCCACTGAAGCTTTCTTT. Encoded protein: CASSLAGQGSTEAFF.